This TCR beta chain comes out of a study of blood T cell repertoires in COVID-19. Germline-derived CDR1 and CDR2 are LNHDA and SQIVND (reference sequence). The trim removed 5 bases at V and 7 bases at J, leaving 9 bases unmatched. This CDR3 spans 14 amino acids. Sequencing used immunoSEQ multiplex PCR; TCRdb keeps in-frame clones, though not all of them. Of 130,000 to 150,000 clones listed, roughly 89% are singletons. The V gene is TRBV19, the J gene TRBJ1-2; the match to TRBD1 covers 8 bases. The sample was peripheral blood. This sequence was found in a woman aged 40 to 50 with acute or convalescent COVID-19. Here the CDR3 reads CASSGQGRGTGYTF. The CDR3 bases are TGTGCCAGTAGTGGACAGGGAAGAGGTACTGGCTACACCTTC.